A single sample gave rise to the 7 T cell receptor beta chains below, sequenced in a study of cytomegalovirus exposure and HLA in healthy donors. Both 60 Vbeta primers and 13 Jbeta primers went into the PCR. Produced via immunoSEQ multiplex PCR; TCRdb's table is partial and in-frame only. The table lists 150,000 or so clones, approximately 80% of them singletons. Sequencing used PBMCs. Source of these receptors: a woman aged 35 to 49 in good health and CMV-seropositive.

This sequence joins TRBV2 and TRBJ1-3; 7 bases are a match to TRBD1. J was trimmed by 1 base and V by 6 bases; bases with no gene match: 3. Germline CDR1 SNHLY, CDR2 FYNNEI. The CDR3 has 14 residues. This CDR3 is CASRTTGSGNTIYF. The CDR3 DNA is TGTGCCAGCAGGACGACAGGGTCTGGAAACACCATATATTTT.

The V call is TRBV11-2, the J call TRBJ2-7, with D possibly matching TRBD2 (6 bases). CDR1 SGHAT and CDR2 FQNNGV come from the germline V gene. The CDR3 covers 13 residues. V was trimmed by 0 bases and J by 9 bases, leaving 12 bases between them. DNA for the CDR3: TGTGCCAGCAGCTTAGATCGCGGGGCTGGGCAGTACTTC. Protein product: CASSLDRGAGQYF.

The chain is built from TRBV29-1 and TRBJ1-5, with TRBD1 as a possible D gene (6 bases). The germline V and J ends were trimmed by 4 bases and 12 bases, with 13 bases remaining between them. This CDR3 region has 11 residues. CDR1 SQVTM and CDR2 ANQGSEA come from the germline V gene. CDR3 DNA sequence: TGCAGCGTTGTGGTGGGGGCATGCCAGCATTTT. Translation gives CSVVVGACQHF. Together with reference TRBV29-1 and TRBJ1-5, the CDR3 gives the full variable domain: SAVISQKPSRDICQRGTSLTIQCQVDSQVTMMFWYRQQPGQSLTLIATANQGSEATYESGFVIDKFPISRPNLTFSTLTVSNMSPEDSSIYLCSVVVGACQHFGDGTRLSIL.

This clone occurred a few times. The chain has TRBV7-9 and TRBJ2-3; 9 nucleotides align to TRBD2. Germline V gives CDR1 SEHNR, CDR2 FQNEAQ (reference sequence). CDR3 length equals 15 residues. The J segment lost 6 bases and the V segment lost 0 bases, leaving 4 bases of the junction unmatched. CDR3 amino acids: CASSLASGSGDTQYF. CDR3 coding DNA: TGTGCCAGCAGCTTAGCTAGCGGGAGTGGTGATACGCAGTATTTT.

The chain has TRBV27 and TRBJ1-1; the match to TRBD1 covers 8 bases. Germline CDR1 and CDR2: MNHEY and SMNVEV (reference sequence). This CDR3 has 15 residues. The trim removed 5 bases at V and 2 bases at J, leaving 7 bases unmatched. CDR3 residues: CASSPETGANTEAFF. CDR3 nucleotides: TGTGCCAGCAGTCCCGAGACAGGGGCAAACACTGAAGCTTTCTTT.

The rearrangement links TRBV15 to TRBJ2-7, with 10 bases that match TRBD2. V trimming: 1 base; J trimming: 3 bases; junction bases outside the gene matches: 9. The CDR3 is made up of 17 amino acids. Germline loops: CDR1 LNHNV, CDR2 YYDKDF (reference sequence). In DNA form, the CDR3 reads TGTGCCACCAGCAGAGGATCGCCTAGCGGGAGCAGCTACGAGCAGTACTTC. Its translation: CATSRGSPSGSSYEQYF.

CDR3 region: CASSLGHSEQYF. CDR3 sequence (DNA): TGTGCCAGCAGTTTGGGACATTCCGAGCAGTACTTC. This chain uses TRBV28 with TRBJ2-7, with D possibly being TRBD1 (6 bases). The germline V gene encodes CDR1 MDHEN and CDR2 SYDVKM. The CDR3 is made up of 12 amino acids. V lost 3 bases, J lost 6 bases, and 9 bases lay in between.